The rows below give T cell receptor beta chains drawn from one sample of a study of T cell changes during pregnancy in multiple sclerosis. Sequencing used immunoSEQ multiplex PCR; TCRdb keeps in-frame clones, though not all of them. This sample carries about 47,000 clones, 80% to 95% of them seen once, and the ten largest clones take 2% to 2.5%. The specimen was peripheral blood, collected in the third trimester of pregnancy. The receptor set was obtained from a female donor with multiple sclerosis, enrolled in a pregnancy study. Each CDR3 is given with its conserved first and last residue. D genes are given only for firm matches. Not every row has a clone size; where given, it reads once, few, many or a size class.

V gene	J gene	D gene	clone size	CDR3 protein	CDR3 DNA
TRBV4-3	TRBJ2-4	NA	NA	CASSQGVGAGLAKNIQYF	TGCGCCAGCAGCCAAGGTGTCGGGGCGGGACTAGCCAAAAACATTCAGTACTTC
TRBV29-1	TRBJ2-5	TRBD1	NA	CSVGSAGQGRETQYF	TGCAGCGTCGGATCGGCGGGACAGGGAAGGGAGACCCAGTACTTC
TRBV28	TRBJ1-5	NA	once	CAGGGLGNQPQHF	TGTGCCGGCGGGGGTCTAGGCAATCAGCCCCAGCATTTT
TRBV27	TRBJ1-5	NA	NA	CASSFQASNQPQHF	TGTGCCAGCAGTTTTCAGGCGAGCAATCAGCCCCAGCATTTT
TRBV2	TRBJ1-3	NA	once	CASSAQGGNTIYF	TGTGCCAGCAGTGCACAGGGAGGAAACACCATATATTTT
TRBV10-3	TRBJ1-2	NA	NA	CAISESLRDTDNYGYTF	TGTGCCATCAGTGAGTCACTACGGGACACCGATAACTATGGCTACACCTTC
TRBV6-1	TRBJ2-7	TRBD1	NA	CASGGQGAYEQYF	TGTGCCAGCGGGGGACAGGGGGCCTACGAGCAGTACTTC
TRBV13	TRBJ2-3	TRBD2	NA	CASSLRREGTDTQYF	TGTGCCAGCAGCTTAAGGCGGGAGGGCACAGATACGCAGTATTTT
TRBV7-8	TRBJ2-1	NA	NA	CASSFHVGGTVNEQFF	TGTGCCAGCAGCTTCCATGTTGGCGGGACGGTTAATGAGCAGTTCTTC
TRBV6-6	TRBJ1-2	NA	NA	CASSYLGRGADGYTF	TGTGCCAGCAGTTATCTGGGCAGGGGAGCCGATGGCTACACCTTC
TRBV4-1	TRBJ1-4	NA	NA	CASSPHLGKLFF	TGCGCCAGCAGCCCCCACCTCGGAAAACTGTTTTTT
TRBV7-9	TRBJ2-7	TRBD2	NA	CASSLRASGKYEQYF	TGTGCCAGCAGCTTAAGGGCTAGCGGGAAGTACGAGCAGTACTTC
TRBV6-1	TRBJ2-1	NA	NA	CASSELRGEQFF	TGTGCCAGCAGTGAATTAAGGGGTGAGCAGTTCTTC
TRBV7-9	TRBJ2-3	TRBD2	NA	CASSFLAGGPGADTQYF	TGTGCCAGCAGCTTTTTAGCGGGAGGGCCGGGCGCAGATACGCAGTATTTT
TRBV25-1	TRBJ2-7	TRBD1	few	CASSSGQGAHEQYF	TGTGCCAGCAGTTCAGGACAGGGGGCCCACGAGCAGTACTTC
TRBV6-5	TRBJ2-7	TRBD2	NA	CASSYAGEAEQYF	TGTGCCAGCAGTTACGCGGGAGAAGCCGAGCAGTACTTC
TRBV7-3	TRBJ2-1	TRBD2	NA	CASSSSGGSYNEQFF	TGTGCCAGCAGCTCTAGCGGGGGCTCCTACAATGAGCAGTTCTTC
TRBV2	TRBJ1-4	NA	NA	CASTRINSNEKLFF	TGTGCCAGCACGAGAATTAATTCTAATGAAAAACTGTTTTTT
TRBV15	TRBJ2-2	NA	NA	CATSRAVGVSTGELFF	TGTGCCACCAGCAGAGCGGTCGGGGTCTCCACCGGGGAGCTGTTTTTT
TRBV28	TRBJ1-2	TRBD1	NA	CASSDTGGRIGGYTF	TGTGCCAGCAGTGACACAGGGGGAAGGATTGGTGGCTACACCTTC
TRBV5-4	TRBJ2-7	TRBD1	NA	CASSTRDRVSSYEQYF	TGTGCCAGCAGCACAAGGGACAGGGTGAGCTCCTACGAGCAGTACTTC